One TCR beta chain is described in this entry. Its specificity is not known. The data belong to a study of STAT3 mutations in large granular lymphocyte leukemia. Findings and caveats of the study: Treatment regimens differed across patients between samplings. Samples missed the first appearance of the clone. In about 30% of the 18 patients, new TCR clonotypes emerged after therapy. Every T-cell large granular lymphocyte leukemia patient had at least one immunodominant TCR beta clonotype.

The CDR3 is 16 amino acids. Germline V CDR1 and CDR2: GTSNPN, SVGIG (reference sequence). V gave up 3 bases and J gave up 2 bases, with 19 bases separating them. Approximately 40,000 productive templates were obtained per sample on average. Here immunoSEQ multiplex PCR was the method, and the copy in TCRdb shows in-frame clones only, minus some. The table shows around 15,000 clones, with about 90% occurring only once. This TCR derives from a woman aged 45-60 years with T-cell large granular lymphocyte leukemia. Some clones in this sample may be carry-over from other donors' samples. Source material: peripheral blood mononuclear cells. The chain couples TRBV30 to TRBJ1-2, with D possibly being TRBD1 (5 bases). CDR3 sequence reads: CAWSQEGAGSNYGYTF. CDR3 coding DNA: TGTGCCTGGAGCCAGGAGGGAGCAGGGTCAAACTATGGCTACACCTTC.